The 11 T cell receptor beta chains presented below share a single source sample, sequenced in a study of CD8 T cells in Susac syndrome. The RNA input was about 0.5 to 1 ug, and it was reverse transcribed with random hexamers. Using its own MiXCR run on the immunoSEQ multiplex PCR reads, TCRdb lists one record per CDR3 protein. The sample records 50,000 to 55,000 distinct CDR3 sequences, roughly 94% being singletons. Material for sequencing was CD8+ T cells from PBMCs. The receptors were gathered from a human donor with Susac syndrome.

The V gene is TRBV27, the J gene TRBJ2-7; weak D call: TRBD1 (6 bases). CDR1 is MNHEY and CDR2 is SMNVEV in the germline V gene (reference sequence). The CDR3 sequence is 15 residues long. V lost 1 base and J lost 3, with 13 bases in between. The CDR3 DNA reads TGTGCCAGCAGTTTATTGGACAGCCCGGACTACGAGCAGTACTTC. Encoded protein: CASSLLDSPDYEQYF.

The rearrangement uses TRBV29-1 and TRBJ1-2; D ambiguous. Trimming cost V 5 bases and J 2 bases, with 15 bases left between them. Germline CDR1 SQVTM, CDR2 ANQGSEA. CDR3 size: 14 residues. The CDR3 is CSVLVPPQNYGYTF. The DNA for the CDR3 is TGCAGCGTTCTGGTCCCACCACAAAACTATGGCTACACCTTC.

This chain connects TRBV7-2 to TRBJ2-7; no clear D. Deletions cut 2 bases from V and 5 bases from J, with 13 bases between. CDR1 and CDR2 from the germline V gene are SGHTA and FQGNSA. The CDR3 is made up of 14 amino acids. This CDR3 is CASSLWGSRNEQYF. The CDR3 DNA follows: TGTGCCAGCAGCTTATGGGGTTCGAGGAACGAGCAGTACTTC.

The chain employs TRBV4-3 and TRBJ2-7; TRBD1 agrees at 10 bases. Unmatched junction bases numbered 6, after V lost 5 bases and J lost 2 bases. Germline CDR1 and CDR2: LGHNA and YSLEER. This CDR3 comprises 15 residues. The DNA of the CDR3 is TGCGCCAGCAGCGAGGCCGGGACAGGGGCCTACGAGCAGTACTTC. Its protein is CASSEAGTGAYEQYF.

V and J are TRBV14 and TRBJ2-1; TRBD2 might be the D (5 bases). Trimming cost V 4 bases and J 0 bases, with 10 bases left between them. This CDR3 spans 15 amino acids. Germline V gene lookup returns CDR1 SGHDN and CDR2 FVKESK. CDR3 amino acids: CASSPDWASYNEQFF. The CDR3 nucleotides read TGTGCCAGCAGCCCGGACTGGGCCTCCTACAATGAGCAGTTCTTC.

V and J are TRBV30 and TRBJ1-2; D gene uncertain. There are 12 residues in the CDR3. Germline loops: CDR1 GTSNPN, CDR2 SVGIG (reference sequence). V was shortened by 0 bases and J by 4 bases, with 6 bases between the two germline ends. The CDR3 region is CAWSVGVYGYTF. The CDR3 coding sequence is TGTGCCTGGAGTGTTGGGGTCTATGGCTACACCTTC.

The chain has TRBV9 and TRBJ2-3, with TRBD1 as a possible D gene (5 bases). The CDR3 extends over 12 amino acids. V was pared by 3 bases and J by 7 bases, with 9 bases between. Germline assignment: CDR1 SGDLS and CDR2 YYNGEE. The DNA of the CDR3 is TGTGCCAGCAGCGAAGGGGCGTATACGCAGTATTTT. It is translated as CASSEGAYTQYF.

The rearrangement joins TRBV12-3 or TRBV12-4 to TRBJ1-2; D possibly corresponds to TRBD1 (6 bases). V shed 4 bases and J shed 8 bases, with 17 bases lying between them. The CDR3 contains 14 residues. CDR3 protein: CASSSTGTGAGYTF. The DNA of the CDR3 is TGTGCCAGCAGTTCTACCGGGACGGGGGCCGGCTACACCTTC.

The chain employs TRBV28 and TRBJ2-7, with D tentatively TRBD1 (5 bases). There are 17 residues in the CDR3. Germline assignment: CDR1 MDHEN and CDR2 SYDVKM. The V end lost 3 bases, the J end lost 0 bases, and 18 bases lay between the germline ends. The CDR3 DNA is TGTGCCAGCAGTTTCGTTTGGGGCAACAGTGACTCCTACGAGCAGTACTTC. It yields the protein CASSFVWGNSDSYEQYF.

The chain links TRBV7-9 to TRBJ2-2, with a tentative D call TRBD1 (5 bases). CDR1 and CDR2 (germline): SEHNR, FQNEAQ (reference sequence). The CDR3 spans 16 residues. Deletions cut 0 bases from V and 6 bases from J, with 14 bases between. CDR3 nucleotides: TGTGCCAGCAGCTTAGCGGAAGCAGGGAATCCCGGGGAGCTGTTTTTT. It codes for CASSLAEAGNPGELFF.

The gene calls are TRBV12-3 or TRBV12-4 and TRBJ2-7; weak D call: TRBD2 (6 bases). The CDR3 sequence is 12 residues long. V was clipped by 7 bases and J by 6 bases, with 13 bases between them. The CDR3 DNA is TGTGCCAGCACCCTGGGGGGTTCCGAGCAGTACTTC. Translated, it gives CASTLGGSEQYF.